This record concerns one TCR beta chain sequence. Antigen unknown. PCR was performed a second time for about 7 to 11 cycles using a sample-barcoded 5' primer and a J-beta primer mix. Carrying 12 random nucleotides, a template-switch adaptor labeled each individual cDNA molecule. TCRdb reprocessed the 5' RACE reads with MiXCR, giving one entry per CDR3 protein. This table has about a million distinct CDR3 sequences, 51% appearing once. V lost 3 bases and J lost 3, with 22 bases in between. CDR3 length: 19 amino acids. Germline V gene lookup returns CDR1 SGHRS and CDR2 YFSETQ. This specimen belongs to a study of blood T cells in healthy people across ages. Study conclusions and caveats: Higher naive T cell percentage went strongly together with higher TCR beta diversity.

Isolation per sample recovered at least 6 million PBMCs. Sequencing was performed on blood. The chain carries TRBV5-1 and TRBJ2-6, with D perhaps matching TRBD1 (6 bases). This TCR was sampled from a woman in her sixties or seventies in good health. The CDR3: CASSSQDSSSLVGANVLTF. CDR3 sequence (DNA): TGCGCCAGCAGCTCCCAGGACAGCAGCTCCCTAGTTGGGGCCAACGTCCTGACTTTC. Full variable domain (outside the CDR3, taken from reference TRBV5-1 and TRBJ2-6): KAGVTQTPRYLIKTRGQQVTLSCSPISGHRSVSWYQQTPGQGLQFLFEYFSETQRNKGNFPGRFSGRQFSNSRSEMNVSTLELGDSALYLCASSSQDSSSLVGANVLTFGAGSRLTVL.